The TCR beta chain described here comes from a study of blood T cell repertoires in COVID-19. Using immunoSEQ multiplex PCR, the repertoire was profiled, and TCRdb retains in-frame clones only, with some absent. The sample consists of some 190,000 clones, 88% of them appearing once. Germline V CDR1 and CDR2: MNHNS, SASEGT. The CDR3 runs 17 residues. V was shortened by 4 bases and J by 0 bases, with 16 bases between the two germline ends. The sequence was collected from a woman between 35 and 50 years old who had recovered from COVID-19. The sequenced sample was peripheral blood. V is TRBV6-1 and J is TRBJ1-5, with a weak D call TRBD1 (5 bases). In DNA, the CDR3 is TGTGCCAGCAGTGGGGGCTGGGGTCCCTCTAGCAATCAGCCCCAGCATTTT. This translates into CASSGGWGPSSNQPQHF.